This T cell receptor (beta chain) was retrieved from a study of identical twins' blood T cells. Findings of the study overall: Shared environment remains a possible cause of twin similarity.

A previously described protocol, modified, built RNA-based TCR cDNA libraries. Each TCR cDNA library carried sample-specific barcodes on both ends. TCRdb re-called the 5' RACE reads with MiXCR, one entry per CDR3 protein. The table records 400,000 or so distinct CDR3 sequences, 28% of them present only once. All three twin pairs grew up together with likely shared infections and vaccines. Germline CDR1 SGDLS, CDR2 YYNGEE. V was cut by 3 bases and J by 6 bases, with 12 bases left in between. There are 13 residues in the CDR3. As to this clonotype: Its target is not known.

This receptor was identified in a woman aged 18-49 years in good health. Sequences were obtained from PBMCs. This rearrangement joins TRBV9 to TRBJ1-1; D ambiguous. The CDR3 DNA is TGTGCCAGCAGCGCCCCGAACAGAGCTGAAGCTTTCTTT. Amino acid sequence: CASSAPNRAEAFF.